This T cell receptor beta chain was obtained from a study of shared clonotypes between healthy human individuals. General study results and limits: It was the non-shared clonotypes that had lower generation probabilities than clonotypes shared by all four donors. Several donors held about 4.6% of naive CD4 clonotypes in common.

Concerning this clone itself: The antigen remains unidentified.

Deep was the level at which the assay was run. Roughly 200 ng DNA, tens of thousands of T cell genomes, went into each sorted-subset replicate PCR. The data were produced by immunoSEQ multiplex PCR, yet TCRdb's version contains in-frame clones alone and is incomplete. The table lists approximately 2.4 million clones, around 95% of them singletons, with less than 0.15% in the top ten. The germline CDR1 and CDR2 sequences are SGHRS and YFSETQ. This CDR3 contains 15 residues. V lost 2 bases, J lost 5 bases, and 16 bases lay in between. The sample taken for sequencing was naive CD4+ T cells sorted from blood. Subset in this sample: CD45RA+ positively selected. The sequence came from a man between 18 and 35 years old in good health. V is TRBV5-1 and J is TRBJ1-1; TRBD1 is a possible D gene (6 bases). The CDR3 loop is CASSFHGGQSTEAFF. The CDR3 DNA follows: TGCGCCAGCAGCTTCCACGGGGGGCAGTCGACTGAAGCTTTCTTT. Full variable domain (rest looked up from reference TRBV5-1 and TRBJ1-1): KAGVTQTPRYLIKTRGQQVTLSCSPISGHRSVSWYQQTPGQGLQFLFEYFSETQRNKGNFPGRFSGRQFSNSRSEMNVSTLELGDSALYLCASSFHGGQSTEAFFGQGTRLTVV.